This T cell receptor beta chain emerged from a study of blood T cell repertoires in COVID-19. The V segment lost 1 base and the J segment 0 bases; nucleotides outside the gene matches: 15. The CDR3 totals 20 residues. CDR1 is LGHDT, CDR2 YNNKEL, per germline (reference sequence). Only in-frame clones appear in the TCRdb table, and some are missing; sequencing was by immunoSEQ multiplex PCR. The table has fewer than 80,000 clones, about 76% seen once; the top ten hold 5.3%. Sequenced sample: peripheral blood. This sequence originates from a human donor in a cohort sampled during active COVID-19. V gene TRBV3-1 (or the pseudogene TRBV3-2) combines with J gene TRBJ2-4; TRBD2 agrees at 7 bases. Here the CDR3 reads CASSQGSSGPRTLAKNIQYF. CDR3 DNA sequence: TGTGCCAGCAGCCAAGGGTCTAGCGGACCTCGTACTCTAGCCAAAAACATTCAGTACTTC.